This T cell receptor (beta chain) was captured by sequencing in a study of shared T cell receptors in the human thymus. V lost 0 bases to trimming and J lost 8 bases, with 17 bases between them. From germline, CDR1 is SGHDN and CDR2 FVKESK. This CDR3 is 15 amino acids long. Produced via immunoSEQ multiplex PCR; TCRdb's table is partial and in-frame only. The sample consists of approximately 490,000 clones, approximately 80% of them appearing once. This same sample was also taken into another study, of human thymus T cells. As that report states: It was healthy Finnish infants having corrective surgery for congenital heart defects who were the donors. In corrective heart surgery, resections were taken, and these provided the thymus tissue. The authors found apparently biased V and J gene usage in thymic and blood repertoires. What related research reported was that thymic repertoires overlapped highly among unrelated individuals.

The sequenced sample was thymocytes. This chain uses TRBV14 with TRBJ2-7, with a weak D call TRBD2 (5 bases). The sequence was obtained from a boy under two years old with a congenital heart defect. The CDR3 sequence is CASSQEEVIGDQQYF. The CDR3 nucleotides are TGTGCCAGCAGCCAAGAGGAGGTGATCGGGGATCAGCAGTACTTC.